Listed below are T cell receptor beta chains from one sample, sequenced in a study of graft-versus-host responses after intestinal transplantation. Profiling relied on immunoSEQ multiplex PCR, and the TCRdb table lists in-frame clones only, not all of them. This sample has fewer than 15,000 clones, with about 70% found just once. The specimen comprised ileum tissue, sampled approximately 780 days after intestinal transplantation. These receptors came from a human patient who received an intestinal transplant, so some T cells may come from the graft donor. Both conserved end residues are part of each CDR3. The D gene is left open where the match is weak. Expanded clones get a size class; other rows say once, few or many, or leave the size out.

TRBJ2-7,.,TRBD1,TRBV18,CASSRTGGDEQYF,TGTGCCAGCTCACGGACAGGGGGAGACGAGCAGTACTTC
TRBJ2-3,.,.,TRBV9,CASTGGTASTDTQYF,TGTGCCAGCACCGGGGGGACAGCTAGCACAGATACGCAGTATTTT
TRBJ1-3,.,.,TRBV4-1,CASSQVRRGVGNTIYF,TGCGCCAGCAGCCAAGTCCGTCGGGGTGTCGGAAACACCATATATTTT
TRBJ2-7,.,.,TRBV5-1,CASSFTGYEQYF,TGCGCCAGCAGCTTTACAGGCTACGAGCAGTACTTC
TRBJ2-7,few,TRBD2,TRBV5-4,CASSSGLAGAYEQYF,TGTGCCAGCAGCTCGGGACTAGCGGGAGCCTACGAGCAGTACTTC
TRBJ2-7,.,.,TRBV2,CASSEPGGISYEQYF,TGTGCCAGCAGTGAACCTGGGGGAATTTCCTACGAGCAGTACTTC
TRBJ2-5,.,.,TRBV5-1,CASSFVSTLQETQYF,TGCGCCAGCAGCTTTGTCTCCACTCTCCAAGAGACCCAGTACTTC
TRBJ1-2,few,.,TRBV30,CGTDSANYGYTF,TGTGGAACGGACAGCGCAAACTATGGCTACACCTTC
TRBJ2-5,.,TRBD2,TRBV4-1,CASSQDQMIAGLSEETQYF,TGCGCCAGCAGCCAAGATCAGATGATAGCGGGGCTATCTGAGGAGACCCAGTACTTC
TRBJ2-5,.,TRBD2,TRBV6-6,CASREPGLAGKETQYF,TGTGCCAGCAGAGAGCCGGGACTAGCGGGGAAAGAGACCCAGTACTTC
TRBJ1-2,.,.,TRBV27,CASSLQPGYGYTF,TGTGCCAGCAGTCTTCAGCCAGGCTATGGCTACACCTTC
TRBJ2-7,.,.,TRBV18,CASSLFWDRDTYEQYF,TGTGCCAGCTCACTATTTTGGGATCGGGACACCTACGAGCAGTACTTC
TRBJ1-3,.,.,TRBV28,CASSFGGALSGNTIYF,TGTGCCAGCAGTTTTGGTGGGGCCCTCTCTGGAAACACCATATATTTT
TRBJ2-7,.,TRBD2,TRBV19,CASKLAGSFLGYEQYF,TGTGCCAGTAAGCTAGCGGGGAGCTTTCTAGGCTACGAGCAGTACTTC
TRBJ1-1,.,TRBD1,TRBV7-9,CASSLGGQAANTEAFF,TGTGCCAGCAGCTTAGGGGGACAGGCAGCGAACACTGAAGCTTTCTTC
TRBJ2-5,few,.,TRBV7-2,CASSLGPIGTRQGETQYF,TGTGCCAGCAGCTTAGGGCCCATCGGGACTAGACAGGGAGAGACCCAGTACTTC
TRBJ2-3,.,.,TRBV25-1,CASSPTGADTQYF,TGTGCCAGCAGTCCCACCGGGGCAGATACGCAGTATTTT
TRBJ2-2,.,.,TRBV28,CASSLISGAGTGELFF,TGTGCCAGCAGTTTAATATCAGGGGCGGGGACCGGGGAGCTGTTTTTT
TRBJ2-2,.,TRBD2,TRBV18,CASSLSSGANTGELFF,TGTGCCAGCTCACTATCTAGCGGGGCGAACACCGGGGAGCTGTTTTTT
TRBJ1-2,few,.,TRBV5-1,CASSPYRDGYTF,TGTGCCAGCAGCCCGTACAGGGATGGCTACACCTTC
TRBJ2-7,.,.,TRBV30,CAWSVVISYEQYF,TGTGCCTGGAGTGTAGTGATCTCCTACGAGCAGTACTTC
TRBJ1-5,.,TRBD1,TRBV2,CASRKDRGREQPQHF,TGTGCCAGCAGAAAGGACAGGGGGCGAGAACAGCCCCAGCATTTT
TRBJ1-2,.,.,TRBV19,CASSIPGTYGYTF,TGTGCCAGTAGTATCCCCGGGACCTATGGCTACACCTTC
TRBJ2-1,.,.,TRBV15,CATSRQYNEQFF,TGTGCCACCAGCAGACAATACAATGAGCAGTTCTTC
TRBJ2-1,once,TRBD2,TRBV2,CASRWTRGTDEQFF,TGTGCCAGCAGGTGGACTAGAGGTACGGATGAGCAGTTCTTC
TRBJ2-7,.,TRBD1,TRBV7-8,CASSFTGDEQYF,TGTGCCAGCAGCTTCACAGGGGACGAGCAGTACTTC
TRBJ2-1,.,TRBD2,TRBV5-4,CASSQLAGGPYNEQFF,TGTGCCAGCAGCCAACTAGCGGGAGGGCCCTACAATGAGCAGTTCTTC
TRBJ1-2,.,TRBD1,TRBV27,CASSLGQGGGYGYTF,TGTGCCAGCAGTTTGGGACAGGGGGGAGGCTATGGCTACACCTTC
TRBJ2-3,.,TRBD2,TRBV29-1,CSVTGTNTDTQYF,TGCAGCGTCACTGGGACTAACACAGATACGCAGTATTTT
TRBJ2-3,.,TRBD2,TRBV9,CASSVVAGVADTQYF,TGTGCCAGCAGCGTAGTAGCGGGAGTTGCAGATACGCAGTATTTT
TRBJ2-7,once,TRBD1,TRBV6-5,CASSVTGTGFYEQYF,TGTGCCAGCAGTGTCACCGGGACAGGGTTCTACGAGCAGTACTTC
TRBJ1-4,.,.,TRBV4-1,CASSQGQSTNEKLFF,TGCGCCAGCAGCCAAGGACAGTCGACTAATGAAAAACTGTTTTTT
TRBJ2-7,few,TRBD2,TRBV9,CASSPPAGTSGGYEQYF,TGTGCCAGCAGCCCACCAGCCGGGACTAGCGGGGGCTACGAGCAGTACTTC
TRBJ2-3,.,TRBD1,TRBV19,CASSEPVGQGVTDTQYF,TGTGCCAGTAGCGAGCCCGTGGGACAGGGGGTAACAGATACGCAGTATTTT
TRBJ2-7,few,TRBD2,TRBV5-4,CASSSDGLAAYEQYF,TGTGCCAGCAGCTCAGACGGACTAGCTGCCTACGAGCAGTACTTC